This paragraph covers one TCR beta chain sequence. Its antigen is unidentified. The source of the sample is a study of cytomegalovirus exposure and HLA in healthy donors. Across the whole study: The 550 to 800 first-cohort repertoires and the 130 or so validation repertoires shared the same platform, a later analysis reported.

From germline, CDR1 is KGHSH and CDR2 LQKENI. V was cut by 2 bases and J by 8 bases, with 12 bases left in between. The CDR3 consists of 13 residues. Study-level points and caveats: Most TCR sequences were uncommon, yet certain public TCRs appeared in many donors. Researchers counted around 160 TCR beta chains as cytomegalovirus-associated.

TCRdb's copy holds only in-frame clones and misses some; the assay was immunoSEQ multiplex PCR. The table includes 95,000 to 150,000 clones, roughly 95% detected once. The chain has TRBV18 and TRBJ1-2; D might be TRBD1 (6 bases). The clonotype comes from a man between 18 and 35 years old in good health and CMV-seronegative. The sample consisted of PBMCs. CDR3 in amino acids: CASSPSPGGGYTF. DNA for the CDR3: TGTGCCAGCTCACCAAGCCCGGGGGGCGGCTACACCTTC. The whole variable domain, filled in from reference TRBV18 and TRBJ1-2, reads NAGVMQNPRHLVRRRGQEARLRCSPMKGHSHVYWYRQLPEEGLKFMVYLQKENIIDESGMPKERFSAEFPKEGPSILRIQQVVRGDSAAYFCASSPSPGGGYTFGSGTRLTVV.